This section outlines one T cell receptor beta chain sequence together with its context. V was pared by 8 bases and J by 1 base, with 14 bases between. Germline V CDR1 and CDR2: ENHRY, SYGVKD. The CDR3 spans 15 residues. Using immunoSEQ multiplex PCR, the repertoire was profiled, and TCRdb retains in-frame clones only, with some absent. Of 410,000 or so clones detected, 89% appear once; the ten largest clones hold approximately 1.5%. The data belong to a study of blood T cell repertoires in COVID-19. The Seattle patients, enrolled during active infection, were followed longitudinally. Sample: peripheral blood. The J gene is TRBJ2-2, the V gene TRBV10-3, with a weak D call TRBD2 (6 bases). This sequence originates from a woman aged 40 to 49 with COVID-19, enrolled during active disease. DNA for the CDR3: TGTGCCATCTCAGGGAGGCGGGGGAACACCGGGGAGCTGTTTTTT. Its translation: CAISGRRGNTGELFF.